The source of this TCR beta chain is a study of T cells after yellow fever vaccination. Study background: SMART-Seq v4 Ultra Low Input prepared the low-cell-number fractions. General study points: The booster response re-showed most primary clones: 95% to 96% CD4, more than 80% CD8. Though it reached lower strength, the secondary response hit its peak faster, day 5 versus 15.

TCRdb itself ran the 5' RACE reads through MiXCR, one entry per CDR3 protein. The sample includes 110,000 or so distinct CDR3 sequences, roughly 7.9% of them seen just once. This clonotype was counted at least ten times. Its target is unknown. In germline, CDR1 is SGHTA, CDR2 FQGNSA. Trimming took off 5 bases at V and 2 bases at J, with 13 bases between the two ends. The CDR3 has 15 residues. The receptor comes from a man between 18 and 35 years old who received the YFV17D yellow fever vaccine. This specimen consisted of CD4+ T cells sorted from PBMCs, obtained roughly 46 days after the first yellow fever vaccination. The chain employs TRBV7-2 and TRBJ2-1; D is unclear. DNA of the CDR3: TGTGCCAGCAGCGTATGGCACCGGGCCTACAATGAGCAGTTCTTC. Translating it yields CASSVWHRAYNEQFF. Using reference TRBV7-2 and TRBJ2-1 for the parts outside the CDR3, the full variable domain is GAGVSQSPSNKVTEKGKDVELRCDPISGHTALYWYRQSLGQGLEFLIYFQGNSAPDKSGLPSDRFSAERTGGSVSTLTIQRTQQEDSAVYLCASSVWHRAYNEQFFGPGTRLTVL.